This entry features one T cell receptor (beta chain) sequence. Its cognate antigen has yet to be identified. Base qualities are not recorded, but no much larger clone differs from it by a single base. In Seattle, one collaborating source enrolled patients while the infection was active and tracked those patients longitudinally over the course of disease. Whole blood was collected in K2EDTA tubes by collaborating institutions according to the institutions' own protocols. For TCRbeta analysis, collaborators shipped samples as frozen whole blood, isolated PBMCs, or DNA extracted from either of those sample types. This sample is part of a study of blood T cell repertoires in COVID-19 (dated by TCRdb to the early 2020s). With respect to the entire study: Collaborator samples came from the United States, Italy and Spain and covered acute and convalescent phases of COVID-19. The material from the prospective study consisted of cDNA or gDNA derived from T cells, B-cell-depleted T cells, or PBMCs. Subjects who had been exposed to COVID-19, were actively infected with it, or had recovered from it provided the deeply sampled blood TCRbeta repertoires that made up the dataset. A freely available public database, intended as a resource for researchers studying the immune response to SARS-CoV-2, is where the repertoires were released. Samples were obtained from the ongoing ImmuneRACE study (first 160 participants) and from some 1,200 subjects provided by 6 global collaborators. A de-identified subject ID, COVID-19 status, age in years and sex were almost always included in the sample metadata. HLA class I and class II types, where available, came from metadata supplied by the sample provider rather than from assay-based typing. Results and caveats for the whole study, not just this receptor: Clinical and demographic metadata were provided uncurated, with the amount varying by source and participant.

Per the germline V gene, MDHEN is the CDR1 and SYDVKM is the CDR2. The CDR3 starts with the cysteine, ends with the phenylalanine, and has 18 residues. Here the CDR3 DNA is all that survives: 54 bases in frame from base 1. Compared with germline, V lacks 3 bases and J lacks 1 base; bases without a gene match: 5. The immunoSEQ Assay, a bias-controlled multiplex PCR, was used to amplify TCRbeta CDR3 regions from genomic DNA. The authors' analysis ran thus. The number of nucleated cells in each sample was estimated by amplification of reference gene primers within the assay. To quantify the absolute abundance of each unique TCRbeta CDR3 rearrangement, sequence reads were collapsed and filtered. For each sample, productive Simpson clonality was calculated by taking the square root of Simpson's diversity index across productive rearrangements. Drawn from immuneACCESS, this table holds only the in-frame rearrangements with V and J called that TCRdb kept. Clones are partly lost; checked studies trace under half to an unresolved V gene and leave the rest unexplained. That table is the source of V, J and clone size, and D and trimming were worked out from the DNA. The sample yields tens of thousands of clones; around 91% were counted once. Under 20% of the sample rests with the top ten.

This TCR was sampled from a woman aged 55-70 years with COVID-19, enrolled during active disease. The receptor chain draws on TRBV28 and TRBJ2-1; a stretch of 14 junction bases matches TRBD2. Sequenced sample: peripheral blood. The DNA sequence is given as TGTGCCAGCAGTTTGGGACTAGCGGGAGCGGGGTCCTACAATGAGCAGTTCTTC. It translates to CASSLGLAGAGSYNEQFF.